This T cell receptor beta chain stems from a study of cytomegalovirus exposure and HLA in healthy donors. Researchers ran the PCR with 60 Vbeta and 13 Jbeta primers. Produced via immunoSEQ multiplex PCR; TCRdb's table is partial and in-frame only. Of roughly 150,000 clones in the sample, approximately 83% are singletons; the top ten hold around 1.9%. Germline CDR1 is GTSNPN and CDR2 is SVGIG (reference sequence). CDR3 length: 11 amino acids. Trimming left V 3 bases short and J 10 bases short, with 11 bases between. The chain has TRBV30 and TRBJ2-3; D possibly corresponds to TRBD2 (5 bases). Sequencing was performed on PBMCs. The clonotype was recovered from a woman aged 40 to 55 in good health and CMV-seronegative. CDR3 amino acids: CAWSGGGPQYF. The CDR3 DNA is TGTGCCTGGAGCGGCGGAGGCCCGCAGTATTTT.